This T cell receptor (beta chain) was identified during a study of cytotoxic CD8 clonotypes in ibrutinib-treated CLL. Study information: Response sampling took place at median about 12 months of treatment, range 6 to 36. The samples contained 255,043 productive templates on average. They also contained an average of about 90,000 productive rearrangements. Study-level results: Patients had baseline clonality above age-matched healthy donors, and this clonality moved with circulating CD8+ T-cell counts.

As for this clone: The antigen remains undetermined.

CDR1 and CDR2 from the germline V gene are KGHSH and LQKENI. The CDR3 length is 13 residues. V was trimmed by 4 bases and J by 0 bases, leaving 4 bases between them. The method was immunoSEQ multiplex PCR; TCRdb's version includes in-frame clones alone and lacks a portion of them. In the table there are around 20,000 clones, approximately 81% of which are singletons. Sequenced here: PBMCs, sampled before ibrutinib treatment. This sequence was found in a human donor with chronic lymphocytic leukemia. This chain uses TRBV18 with TRBJ1-5; D is uncertain. The CDR3 loop reads CASSLDSNQPQHF. Here the CDR3 DNA reads TGTGCCAGCTCACTAGATAGCAATCAGCCCCAGCATTTT.